The 14 T cell receptor beta chains below all came from one sample that was sequenced in a study of Graves' ophthalmopathy and Graves' hyperthyroidism. Beta-chain TCR CDR3 regions were amplified from RNA transcripts. Investigators did first-round RT-PCR with HTBI primers, then second-round multiplex PCR. TCRdb re-called the multiplex PCR reads through MiXCR, storing one row per CDR3 protein. In the table there are about 600,000 distinct CDR3 sequences, about 40% of which are singletons. Input material: peripheral blood or thyroid tissue (not recorded which). Receptors were obtained from an adult man with Graves' hyperthyroidism.

The chain combines TRBV7-9 with TRBJ2-7; 8 bases agree with TRBD2. The CDR3 sequence is 16 residues long. V trimming: 1 base; J trimming: 2 bases; junction bases outside the gene matches: 7. Germline assignment: CDR1 SEHNR and CDR2 FQNEAQ (reference sequence). The CDR3 sequence: CASSLEEAGGAYEQYF. CDR3 nucleotides: TGTGCCAGCAGCTTAGAAGAGGCGGGGGGCGCCTACGAGCAGTACTTC.

There are many counts of this clonotype. This chain links TRBV7-9 with TRBJ1-2; D unclear. The V gene lost 6 bases and the J gene lost 4 bases, with 12 bases spanning the gap. The germline V gene encodes CDR1 SEHNR and CDR2 FQNEAQ (reference sequence). The CDR3 contains 13 residues. CDR3 bases: TGTGCCAGCAGGAGGAGTGGTGGCTATGGCTACACCTTC. Its protein is CASRRSGGYGYTF.

The rearrangement links TRBV7-2 to TRBJ2-7, with D possibly being TRBD2 (5 bases). The CDR3 covers 15 residues. The V gene lost 7 bases and the J gene lost 7 bases, with 23 bases spanning the gap. Germline V lookup: CDR1 SGHTA, CDR2 FQGNSA. The CDR3 protein is CASMFSAGPYNEQYF. The CDR3 coding sequence is TGTGCCAGCATGTTCTCCGCGGGTCCCTACAATGAGCAGTACTTC. Based on the CDR3 plus reference TRBV7-2 and TRBJ2-7, the full variable domain is GAGVSQSPSNKVTEKGKDVELRCDPISGHTALYWYRQSLGQGLEFLIYFQGNSAPDKSGLPSDRFSAERTGGSVSTLTIQRTQQEDSAVYLCASMFSAGPYNEQYFGPGTRLTVT.

In its sample, this clonotype was seen many times. The chain couples TRBV5-8 to TRBJ1-1; 8 positions match TRBD1. This CDR3 has 13 amino acids. Trimming cost V 0 bases and J 8 bases; bases outside gene matches: 3. Germline loops: CDR1 SGHTS, CDR2 YDEGEE. The CDR3 sequence is CASSLVGDREAFF. The CDR3 bases are TGTGCCAGCAGCTTGGTGGGGGACAGGGAAGCTTTCTTT.

There are a few counts of this clonotype. The chain combines TRBV11-2 with TRBJ2-6, with D possibly being TRBD2 (6 bases). The germline gives CDR1 SGHAT, CDR2 FQNNGV. The CDR3 has 19 amino acids. The germline V and J ends were trimmed by 4 bases and 0 bases, with 19 bases remaining between them. The CDR3 here is CASSSTLRDSSSGANVLTF. As DNA, the CDR3 is TGTGCCAGCAGCTCGACATTACGGGACTCCTCCTCTGGGGCCAACGTCCTGACTTTC. Looking up the rest from reference TRBV11-2 and TRBJ2-6 gives the full variable domain: EAGVAQSPRYKIIEKRQSVAFWCNPISGHATLYWYQQILGQGPKLLIQFQNNGVVDDSQLPKDRFSAERLKGVDSTLKIQPAKLEDSAVYLCASSSTLRDSSSGANVLTFGAGSRLTVL.

The chain couples TRBV6-6 to TRBJ2-2; weak D call: TRBD1 (5 bases). CDR3 length: 16 amino acids. Trimming removed 2 bases from V and 2 bases from J, with 12 bases in between. Germline loops: CDR1 MNHNY, CDR2 SVGAGI (reference sequence). Written as DNA, the CDR3 is TGTGCCAGCAGTTACGCCGTAGGGGCAAACACCGGGGAGCTGTTTTTT. The encoded protein is CASSYAVGANTGELFF.

This clonotype was found a few times. CDR3 DNA: TGTGCCAGCAGTGGGACAGGGGATTCATATGGCTACACCTTC. This sequence encodes CASSGTGDSYGYTF. The V gene is TRBV28, the J gene TRBJ1-2; 10 bases match TRBD1. The CDR3 consists of 14 residues. The germline CDR1 and CDR2 sequences are MDHEN and SYDVKM. V shed 5 bases and J 5 bases; nucleotides not matched to a gene: 5.

J is TRBJ1-6 and V is TRBV5-1; TRBD1 is a possible D gene (6 bases). With 2 bases removed from V and 7 bases from J, the gap between germline ends came to 10 bases. This CDR3 comprises 14 residues. Germline CDR1 SGHRS, CDR2 YFSETQ. In DNA, the CDR3 is TGCGCCAGCAGCTTCCGGACAGCCAATTCACCCCTCCACTTT. Encoded protein: CASSFRTANSPLHF.

This chain joins TRBV19 and TRBJ2-3; 7 positions agree with TRBD1. The V and J ends lost 5 bases and 4 bases, in that order; junction bases with no gene match: 3. CDR1 and CDR2 (germline): LNHDA, SQIVND (reference sequence). This CDR3 region has 13 residues. For the CDR3, the DNA is TGTGCCAGTAGTCCCGGACAGGCAGATACGCAGTATTTT. The encoded protein is CASSPGQADTQYF.

The sample holds many counts of this clonotype. The rearrangement links TRBV20-1 to TRBJ2-7; D could derive from TRBD1 or TRBD2 (6 bases each). The germline V gene encodes CDR1 DFQATT and CDR2 SNEGSKA (reference sequence). This CDR3 is built from 13 residues. V lost 7 bases and J 7 bases, leaving 20 bases between the germline ends. The CDR3 reads CSVMGAGSHEQYF. The CDR3 region has the DNA TGCAGTGTCATGGGGGCGGGGTCTCATGAGCAGTACTTC.

This clonotype has a count of ten or more. This rearrangement joins TRBV5-1 to TRBJ1-1; D remains unclear. CDR1 is SGHRS, CDR2 YFSETQ, per germline. Trimming took off 0 bases at V and 2 bases at J, with 8 bases between the two ends. The CDR3 contains 14 residues. In nucleotides, the CDR3 is TGCGCCAGCAGCTTGGGCGGCAAAAACACTGAAGCTTTCTTT. Encoded protein: CASSLGGKNTEAFF.

This chain uses TRBV12-3 or TRBV12-4 with TRBJ2-2; D gene ambiguous. Trimming pared 6 bases from V and 2 bases from J, leaving 10 bases between. The CDR3 has 14 residues. Here the CDR3 reads CASSALINTGELFF. The CDR3 region has the DNA TGTGCCAGCAGCGCCCTCATCAACACCGGGGAGCTGTTTTTT.

This clonotype was counted ten times or more. This chain uses TRBV5-6 with TRBJ1-2; D possibly corresponds to TRBD1 (6 bases). V was shortened by 1 base and J by 6 bases, with 13 bases between the two germline ends. In germline, CDR1 is SGHDT, CDR2 YYEEEE. The CDR3 has 14 amino acids. This chain's CDR3 is CASSLRSSGDGYTF. Here the CDR3 DNA reads TGTGCCAGCAGCTTGAGGTCATCAGGGGATGGCTACACCTTC.

In this sample, this clonotype turned up many times. As DNA, the CDR3 is TGTGCCAGCAGCCCTCATGGGGGGGGCCGTTTAGAGACCCAGTACTTC. Translated: CASSPHGGGRLETQYF. The chain carries TRBV7-3 and TRBJ2-5; D possibly corresponds to TRBD2 (7 bases). V was clipped by 5 bases and J by 4 bases, with 20 bases between them. The V gene's germline CDR1 is SGHTA and CDR2 FQGTGA. This CDR3 comprises 16 residues.